Below are 21 T cell receptor beta chains sequenced from a single sample in a study of blood T cell repertoires in COVID-19. Assay used: immunoSEQ multiplex PCR; TCRdb lists only in-frame clones, some missing. Counted here are some 100,000 clones, roughly 80% occurring once; the ten biggest clones make up around a sixth. Input material: peripheral blood. The receptors stem from a woman between 55 and 75 years old with acute or convalescent COVID-19.

The genes are TRBV2 and TRBJ1-1; 7 bases agree with TRBD1. The CDR3 has 13 amino acids. Unmatched junction bases numbered 4, after V lost 6 bases and J lost 3 bases. Germline CDR1 is SNHLY and CDR2 is FYNNEI. The chain's CDR3 is CASRIRGDTEAFF. The DNA for the CDR3 is TGTGCCAGCAGGATCAGGGGGGACACTGAAGCTTTCTTT.

The J gene is TRBJ2-7, the V gene TRBV25-1; 7 bases match TRBD1. Germline-derived CDR1 and CDR2 are MGHDK and SYGVNS. With 4 bases clipped from V and 4 bases from J, the junction kept 1 base outside the gene matches. The length of the CDR3 is 12 residues. The CDR3 protein is CASSGDSYEQYF. In DNA form, the CDR3 reads TGTGCCAGCAGTGGGGACAGTTACGAGCAGTACTTC.

This rearrangement joins TRBV6-1 to TRBJ1-1; TRBD1 might be the D (6 bases). With 3 bases removed from V and 11 bases from J, the gap between germline ends came to 13 bases. The CDR3 consists of 12 residues. CDR1 and CDR2 from the germline V gene are MNHNS and SASEGT. The CDR3, as DNA: TGTGCCAGCAGTGATGCTGAGGGGGGGGCTTTCTTT. Translated: CASSDAEGGAFF.

J is TRBJ1-5 and V is TRBV10-3; the match to TRBD1 covers 7 bases. This CDR3 is 16 amino acids long. Germline V CDR1 and CDR2: ENHRY, SYGVKD. V shed 0 bases and J 1 base; nucleotides not matched to a gene: 3. The CDR3 DNA reads TGTGCCATCAGTGAGTCTGAGGGGGCGAGCAATCAGCCCCAGCATTTT. Its protein is CAISESEGASNQPQHF.

The J gene is TRBJ1-1, the V gene TRBV30; possible D gene TRBD1, 5 bases. The CDR3 extends over 16 amino acids. The V end was cut by 0 bases, the J end by 1 base, with 15 bases between. Germline loops: CDR1 GTSNPN, CDR2 SVGIG (reference sequence). The CDR3 loop is CAWSVPLVGGNTEAFF. The CDR3 DNA follows: TGTGCCTGGAGTGTACCCCTCGTCGGGGGGAACACTGAAGCTTTCTTT. Using reference TRBV30 and TRBJ1-1 for the parts outside the CDR3, the full variable domain is SQTIHQWPATLVQPVGSPLSLECTVEGTSNPNLYWYRQAAGRGLQLLFYSVGIGQISSEVPQNLSASRPQDRQFILSSKKLLLSDSGFYLCAWSVPLVGGNTEAFFGQGTRLTVV.

The chain couples TRBV5-4 to TRBJ1-1, with 8 bases identical to TRBD1. CDR1 and CDR2 from the germline V gene are SGHNT and YYREEE (reference sequence). The CDR3 contains 15 residues. The J segment lost 5 bases and the V segment lost 6 bases, leaving 12 bases of the junction unmatched. In nucleotides, the CDR3 is TGTGCCAGCATCGGTGGGGGGGACAGGAAGACTGAAGCTTTCTTT. Translated: CASIGGGDRKTEAFF.

This chain connects TRBV6-5 to TRBJ1-5; weak D call: TRBD1 (5 bases). This CDR3 has 13 amino acids. The V and J ends lost 8 bases and 1 base respectively, with 9 bases between them. Germline V gene lookup returns CDR1 MNHEY and CDR2 SVGAGI. The CDR3 spells CASGGASNQPQHF. CDR3 coding DNA: TGTGCCAGCGGAGGGGCGAGCAATCAGCCCCAGCATTTT.

The V call is TRBV6-5, the J call TRBJ1-5, with D hard to call. V was clipped by 7 bases and J by 3 bases, with 13 bases between them. The CDR3 totals 14 residues. From germline, CDR1 is MNHEY and CDR2 SVGAGI. The CDR3 sequence: CASKAVGNNQPQHF. The CDR3 DNA follows: TGTGCCAGCAAGGCGGTCGGGAACAATCAGCCCCAGCATTTT.

V is TRBV6-4 and J is TRBJ1-4; perhaps TRBD1 as D (5 bases). The germline gives CDR1 MRHNA, CDR2 SNTAGT. The CDR3 consists of 15 residues. V lost 0 bases and J lost 5, with 10 bases in between. The CDR3 region is CASSDSGQLNEKLFF. CDR3 DNA sequence: TGTGCCAGCAGTGACTCCGGACAACTAAATGAAAAACTGTTTTTT.

The chain carries TRBV19 and TRBJ1-5; perhaps TRBD1 as D (5 bases). CDR3 size: 12 residues. Trimming left V 7 bases short and J 5 bases short, with 9 bases between. Germline CDR1 is LNHDA and CDR2 is SQIVND (reference sequence). CDR3 bases: TGTGCCAGTAATAGGGGTGATCAGCCCCAGCATTTT. It encodes CASNRGDQPQHF.

This clone was picked up one time. This chain joins TRBV27 and TRBJ1-6; D unresolved. The CDR3 is 18 residues long. Germline CDR1 and CDR2: MNHEY and SMNVEV (reference sequence). Trimming pared 0 bases from V and 0 bases from J, leaving 12 bases between. The DNA for the CDR3 is TGTGCCAGCAGTTTATCGAGAGGGCATGCCTCCTATAATTCACCCCTCCACTTT. Translated, it gives CASSLSRGHASYNSPLHF.

Concerning this clone itself: The junction departs from the called germline gene at one end, perhaps through a read error. This chain links TRBV7-7 with TRBJ1-2; possible D gene TRBD1, 6 bases. This CDR3 contains 16 residues. Germline V gene sequence: CDR1 SSHAT, CDR2 FNYEAQ (reference sequence). As DNA, the CDR3 is TGTGCTAGCAGCTTAGTGCGTCAAGACAGGTACTATGGCTACACCTTC. This encodes CASSLVRQDRYYGYTF.

This chain joins TRBV7-8 and TRBJ1-5; maybe TRBD1 (5 bases). The CDR3 totals 16 residues. Germline assignment: CDR1 SGHVS and CDR2 FQNEAQ. V was trimmed by 1 base and J by 4 bases, leaving 14 bases between them. CDR3 nucleotides: TGTGCCAGCAGCTTAGATCAGGGTAGAAGAAATCAGCCCCAGCATTTT. Translating gives CASSLDQGRRNQPQHF.

This chain connects TRBV25-1 to TRBJ1-4; 8 bases map to TRBD1. With 6 bases clipped from V and 7 bases from J, the junction kept 10 bases outside the gene matches. This CDR3 has 15 residues. Germline CDR1 is MGHDK and CDR2 is SYGVNS. The CDR3 nucleotides read TGTGCCAGCAGACCACGGACAGGGATCGGTGAAAAACTGTTTTTT. Translated: CASRPRTGIGEKLFF.

J is TRBJ1-2 and V is TRBV6-2 or TRBV6-3; weak D call: TRBD1 (5 bases). V lost 3 bases and J lost 3, with 14 bases in between. This CDR3 spans 15 amino acids. CDR1 is MNHEY and CDR2 is SVGEGT in the germline V gene. The CDR3 coding sequence is TGTGCCAGCAGTTATGGCAGGGAAGGGGACTATGGCTACACCTTC. It translates to CASSYGREGDYGYTF.

The gene calls are TRBV27 and TRBJ1-3; D gene uncertain. The germline V gene encodes CDR1 MNHEY and CDR2 SMNVEV (reference sequence). V was trimmed by 4 bases and J by 0 bases, leaving 10 bases between them. The CDR3 covers 15 residues. Here the CDR3 DNA reads TGTGCCAGCAGTTCCGGGCGGGCCTCTGGAAACACCATATATTTT. Protein product: CASSSGRASGNTIYF.

V is TRBV11-2 and J is TRBJ2-1; the D gene is possibly TRBD1 (5 bases). Germline CDR1 SGHAT, CDR2 FQNNGV. The V end was cut by 6 bases, the J end by 2 bases, with 8 bases between. The CDR3 totals 13 residues. The CDR3 nucleotides are TGTGCCAGCAGGGACATGGCCTACAATGAGCAGTTCTTC. It specifies CASRDMAYNEQFF.

V gene TRBV11-3 combines with J gene TRBJ2-2; 8 bases are shared with TRBD1. V lost 5 bases to trimming and J lost 4 bases; unmatched junction nucleotides: 6. This CDR3 is built from 15 residues. Germline lookup yields CDR1 SGHNT and CDR2 YENEEA. CDR3 nucleotides: TGTGCCAGCAGCCCTGACGGACAGGGCACCGGGGAGCTGTTTTTT. Amino acids: CASSPDGQGTGELFF.

The V gene is TRBV14, the J gene TRBJ2-1, with D tentatively TRBD2 (6 bases). Between the trimmed V and J ends, which lost 0 bases and 9 bases, there was a span of 9 bases. This CDR3 spans 13 amino acids. CDR1 SGHDN and CDR2 FVKESK come from the germline V gene. CDR3 region: CASSQDLGGEQFF. CDR3 sequence (DNA): TGTGCCAGCAGCCAAGATCTCGGGGGTGAGCAGTTCTTC.

The chain recombines TRBV11-1 with TRBJ2-2; D gene unclear. V dropped 5 bases and J dropped 2 bases, with 9 bases sitting between them. The CDR3 covers 14 residues. Germline CDR1 SGHAT, CDR2 FQDESV (reference sequence). The CDR3 protein is CASSLSLNTGELFF. The CDR3, as DNA: TGTGCCAGCAGCCTCTCACTCAACACCGGGGAGCTGTTTTTT.

The chain recombines TRBV2 with TRBJ2-7; 8 bases fit TRBD1. With 8 bases clipped from V and 3 bases from J, the junction kept 12 bases outside the gene matches. The CDR3 is 15 residues long. Germline CDR1 is SNHLY and CDR2 is FYNNEI. The CDR3 sequence is CASLEGQGGNYEQYF. The CDR3 DNA reads as TGTGCCAGCTTGGAAGGACAGGGCGGGAACTACGAGCAGTACTTC.